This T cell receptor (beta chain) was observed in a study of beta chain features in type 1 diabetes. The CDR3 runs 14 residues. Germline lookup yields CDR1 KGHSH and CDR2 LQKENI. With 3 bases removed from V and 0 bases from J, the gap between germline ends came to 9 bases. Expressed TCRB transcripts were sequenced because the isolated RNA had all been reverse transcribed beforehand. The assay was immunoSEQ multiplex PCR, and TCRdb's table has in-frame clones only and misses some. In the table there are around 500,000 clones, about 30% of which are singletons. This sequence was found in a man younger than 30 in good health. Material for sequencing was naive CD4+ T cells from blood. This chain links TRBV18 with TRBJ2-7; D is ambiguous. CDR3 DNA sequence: TGTGCCAGCTCACCGGGGTCGAACTCCTACGAGCAGTACTTC. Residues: CASSPGSNSYEQYF.